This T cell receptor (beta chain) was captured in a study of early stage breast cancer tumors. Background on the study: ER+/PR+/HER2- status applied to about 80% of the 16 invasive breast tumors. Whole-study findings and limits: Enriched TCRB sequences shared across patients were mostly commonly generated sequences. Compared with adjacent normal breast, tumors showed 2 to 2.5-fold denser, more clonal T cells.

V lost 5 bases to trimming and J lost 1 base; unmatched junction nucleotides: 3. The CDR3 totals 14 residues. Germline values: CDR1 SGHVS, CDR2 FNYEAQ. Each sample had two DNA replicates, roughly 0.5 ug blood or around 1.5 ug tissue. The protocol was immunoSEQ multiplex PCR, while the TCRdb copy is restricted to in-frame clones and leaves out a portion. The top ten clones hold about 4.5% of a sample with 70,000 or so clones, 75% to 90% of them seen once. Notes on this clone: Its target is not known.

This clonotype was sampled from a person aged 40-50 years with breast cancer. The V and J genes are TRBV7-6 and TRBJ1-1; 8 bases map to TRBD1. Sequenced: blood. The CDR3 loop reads CASSPGQANTEAFF. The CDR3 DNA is TGTGCCAGCAGCCCGGGACAGGCGAACACTGAAGCTTTCTTT.